The 15 T cell receptor beta chains reported below all come from one sample, sequenced in a study of technical replicates of blood from several donors. The protocol was immunoSEQ multiplex PCR, while the TCRdb copy is restricted to in-frame clones and leaves out a portion. The sample lists under 85,000 clones, approximately 97% occurring once. Sequencing used T cells isolated from PBMCs. The receptors come from a human donor in good health.

V is TRBV2 and J is TRBJ2-7; D is uncertain. Trimming pared 4 bases from V and 3 bases from J, leaving 4 bases between. The germline gives CDR1 SNHLY, CDR2 FYNNEI. The CDR3 runs 11 residues. The CDR3 sequence is CASSGHYEQYF. The CDR3 DNA reads TGTGCCAGCAGTGGGCACTACGAGCAGTACTTC.

The chain recombines TRBV20-1 with TRBJ1-4; no definite D call. Germline V gene lookup returns CDR1 DFQATT and CDR2 SNEGSKA (reference sequence). The CDR3 is 11 amino acids. The V and J ends lost 6 bases and 7 bases respectively, with 9 bases between them. The CDR3: CSAGAVEKLFF. CDR3 DNA: TGCAGTGCGGGAGCGGTTGAAAAACTGTTTTTT.

The rearrangement joins TRBV30 to TRBJ1-1; no clear D gene. This CDR3 spans 12 amino acids. Germline CDR1 and CDR2: GTSNPN and SVGIG (reference sequence). Trimming removed 5 bases at V and 6 bases at J, with 13 bases between. DNA for the CDR3: TGTGCCTGGGCTCAGTTCAAAGCTGAAGCTTTCTTT. Translating gives CAWAQFKAEAFF.

This rearrangement joins TRBV6-5 to TRBJ1-4; 8 nucleotides match TRBD1. The germline gives CDR1 MNHEY, CDR2 SVGAGI. The V and J ends lost 7 bases and 6 bases, in that order; junction bases with no gene match: 7. The length of the CDR3 is 14 residues. The CDR3 loop is CASKTDRVYEKLFF. The CDR3, as DNA: TGTGCCAGCAAAACGGACAGGGTGTATGAAAAACTGTTTTTT.

The sample holds one count of this clone. The chain carries TRBV5-1 and TRBJ2-7; 8 bases match TRBD1. This CDR3 region has 14 residues. Germline V gene sequence: CDR1 SGHRS, CDR2 YFSETQ. The ends lost 2 bases at V and 5 bases at J; junction bases unmatched: 6. CDR3 sequence (DNA): TGCGCCAGCAGCTTACAGGACAGGGATAACGAGCAGTACTTC. Protein product: CASSLQDRDNEQYF.

V gene TRBV6-5 combines with J gene TRBJ2-1, with D perhaps TRBD2 (6 bases). This CDR3 is built from 13 residues. CDR1 is MNHEY, CDR2 SVGAGI, per germline. V was trimmed by 0 bases and J by 7 bases, leaving 7 bases between them. The CDR3 region is CASSYSEGNEQFF. The CDR3 DNA reads as TGTGCCAGCAGTTACTCGGAGGGAAATGAGCAGTTCTTC.

The chain links TRBV19 to TRBJ1-1; maybe TRBD1 (5 bases). Trimming stripped 5 bases from V and 8 bases from J, with 12 bases between. CDR1 and CDR2 (germline): LNHDA, SQIVND (reference sequence). The CDR3 is 12 residues long. This CDR3 reads CASSLREGEAFF. The CDR3 region has the DNA TGTGCCAGTAGTCTCAGGGAAGGAGAAGCTTTCTTT.

Only one count was recorded for this clone. The chain couples TRBV6-1 to TRBJ2-1, with D maybe TRBD2 (6 bases). The CDR3 covers 13 residues. V was cut by 4 bases and J by 9 bases, with 13 bases left in between. In germline, CDR1 is MNHNS, CDR2 SASEGT. The CDR3: CASSVGGWIEQFF. The CDR3 DNA follows: TGTGCCAGCAGTGTGGGGGGATGGATTGAGCAGTTCTTC.

J is TRBJ2-1 and V is TRBV7-9; TRBD1 might be the D (6 bases). From germline, CDR1 is SEHNR and CDR2 FQNEAQ (reference sequence). CDR3 length: 15 amino acids. The ends were cut back, 5 bases at V and 0 bases at J, with 11 bases in the middle. CDR3 DNA: TGTGCCAGCAGCACCGGACAGCCCTCCTACAATGAGCAGTTCTTC. Its translation: CASSTGQPSYNEQFF.

The V gene is TRBV6-1, the J gene TRBJ2-5; weak D call: TRBD1 (6 bases). V was trimmed by 3 bases and J by 2 bases, leaving 22 bases between them. Germline lookup yields CDR1 MNHNS and CDR2 SASEGT. The length of the CDR3 is 18 residues. Written as DNA, the CDR3 is TGTGCCAGCAGTGAGGGGGACACCGCGTGGGCCCTACAAGAGACCCAGTACTTC. It translates to CASSEGDTAWALQETQYF.

This clone was counted once. The V and J genes are TRBV10-3 and TRBJ2-5; 10 nucleotides agree with TRBD2. The CDR3 runs to 16 residues. V was clipped by 4 bases and J by 2 bases; unmatched bases: 7. Germline lookup yields CDR1 ENHRY and CDR2 SYGVKD. CDR3 sequence: CAISVGLAGVQETQYF. CDR3 in DNA: TGTGCCATCAGTGTCGGTCTAGCGGGGGTACAAGAGACCCAGTACTTC.

To note about this clone: One end of the junction fails to match germline, which may point to a read error. The chain combines TRBV7-7 with TRBJ2-3, with 8 positions matching TRBD2. Germline values: CDR1 SSHAT, CDR2 FNYEAQ (reference sequence). This CDR3 is 16 amino acids long. CDR3 residues: CASSRGGSLHTDTQYF. The CDR3 DNA reads TGTGCTAGCAGCCGGGGGGGTTCCCTCCACACAGATACGCAGTATTTT.

This sequence joins TRBV10-3 and TRBJ2-7, with 12 bases aligning to TRBD2. V gave up 6 bases and J gave up 4 bases; unmatched junction bases: 10. Germline values: CDR1 ENHRY, CDR2 SYGVKD. CDR3 length: 16 amino acids. This chain's CDR3 is CAIRDETSGSGYEQYF. The DNA of the CDR3 is TGTGCCATCAGAGATGAGACTAGCGGGAGTGGGTACGAGCAGTACTTC.

V usage is TRBV5-4 and J usage is TRBJ2-3; 8 positions match TRBD2. The CDR3 spans 17 residues. The J segment lost 5 bases and the V segment lost 4 bases, leaving 15 bases of the junction unmatched. CDR1 and CDR2 from the germline V gene are SGHNT and YYREEE (reference sequence). The CDR3 bases are TGTGCCAGCAGCCAAGATCTGGGCGGGAGCGGGAGAGATACGCAGTATTTT. Its translation: CASSQDLGGSGRDTQYF.

This clone was recorded only once. J is TRBJ1-2 and V is TRBV30; weak D call: TRBD1 (6 bases). Germline V gene lookup returns CDR1 GTSNPN and CDR2 SVGIG (reference sequence). This CDR3 has 14 amino acids. The ends were cut back, 5 bases at V and 7 bases at J, with 20 bases in the middle. CDR3 nucleotide sequence: TGTGCCTGGCAGGGGTTCGGGAGGTGGGGTGGCTACACCTTC. It yields the protein CAWQGFGRWGGYTF.